The clone carrying this T cell receptor beta chain appeared many times. No antigen is known for it. This sample is drawn from a study of T cells in Graves' hyperthyroidism and ophthalmopathy. Overall study: Blood was drawn when the patient was first diagnosed and still untreated. Study-wide results and limits: Also found in blood were most expanded thyroid clonotypes above 0.001.

Patients aged 18 to 65 had newly diagnosed hyperthyroidism lasting under 2 months. Those patients with uncontrolled infection, other autoimmune disease, pregnancy or lactation were excluded. The CDR3 runs 16 residues. Germline assignment: CDR1 SNHLY and CDR2 FYNNEI. V shed 10 bases and J 4 bases; nucleotides not matched to a gene: 15. The TCR beta CDR3 regions underwent amplification using RNA transcripts as the source. RT-PCR in the first round (using the HTBI primer set) targeted the TCR CDR3. One entry per CDR3 protein, called by TCRdb with MiXCR from the multiplex PCR reads. Among approximately 640,000 distinct CDR3 sequences listed, under 20% were seen once.

Specimen: blood. The chain links TRBV2 to TRBJ1-2; 10 bases align to TRBD1. This receptor was identified in a woman in her twenties or thirties with Graves' hyperthyroidism. The DNA for the CDR3 is TGTGCCACCATACGGGACAGGGGACCAGGGGGCTATGGCTACACCTTC. This codes for CATIRDRGPGGYGYTF.